This TCR beta chain was profiled in a study of CD8+ T cells in alopecia areata. RNA extraction and reverse transcription yielded cDNA as sequencing template. Clones were read by immunoSEQ multiplex PCR, and TCRdb kept only the in-frame ones, dropping some. The sample holds 200,000 to 250,000 clones, 50% to 75% seen once. The CDR3 is made up of 13 amino acids. The V gene's germline CDR1 is MNHNY and CDR2 SVGAGI (reference sequence). V was trimmed by 7 bases and J by 3 bases, leaving 10 bases between them. Indicated treatment: oral pan-JAK inhibitor, 5-10 mg twice daily. Sequenced here: CD4+ T cells sorted from blood, sampled at week 4, from a patient treated with tofacitinib. The chain has TRBV6-6 and TRBJ1-5; D remains unclear. This clonotype was obtained from a human donor with alopecia areata. The CDR3 is CASNPGFNQPQHF. CDR3 DNA: TGTGCCAGCAACCCGGGCTTCAATCAGCCCCAGCATTTT.